This T cell receptor (beta chain) stems from a study of blood T cells in healthy people across ages (dated by TCRdb to about 2015). Study-wide context: In model experiments, template switching captured roughly one uniquely barcoded TCR beta cDNA molecule for every two T cells. Age-related changes in TCR beta repertoire diversity were measured in the study by deep sequencing normalized with unique cDNA molecular identifiers. Donors were grouped into four age groups: young (average about 15 years), middle-aged (over 35), aged (62) and long-lived (about 90). Using the same blood draw, the study looked at two additional independent replicas of 1 million unique cDNA reads for two donors, one aged 18 to 29 and the other aged 80 or older.

The research as a whole found: Estimates of total diversity from one million sequenced T cells were regarded as lower bounds and underestimates. The long-lived group showed more naive CD4+ T cells, fewer expanded clones and increased TCR diversity than the aged group, suggesting age selection. Conclusive comparison of naive and antigen-experienced compartments was prevented by the profiling of bulk unsorted PBMCs. The CMV infection status of donors was not known, potentially confounding age-related changes in expanded clonotypes. Observed TCR beta diversity per million T cells fell roughly linearly with age, and a significant reduction was already apparent by age about 36. There was a strong correlation between observed TCR beta diversity and the percentage of naive T cells measured by flow cytometry.

Library creation used 5' RACE. Instrument on record: Illumina HiSeq 2500. A second PCR of roughly 7 to 12 cycles was performed with a sample-barcoded 5' primer and a J-beta primer mix. A unique molecular identifier was introduced onto each TCR beta cDNA molecule by a template-switch 5' adaptor carrying 12 random nucleotides. At least 2.5 million CDR3-containing paired-end reads were obtained from each sample. First-strand cDNA synthesis was performed from all RNA using the Mint cDNA synthesis kit, with priming by a TRBC-specific oligonucleotide. After uracil-DNA glycosylase treatment, a first 18-cycle PCR used universal primers M1SS and BC2_uni_R on all cDNA. The published analysis was carried out like this. For normalization, 1 million high-quality reads were randomly selected from each sample, with every read carrying a distinct molecular identifier. Instead of being binned into consensus sequences, reads with shared molecular identifiers were discarded. MiTCR, set to a Q25 quality threshold and the strictest error-elimination algorithm, was used for CDR3 identification, clonotype clustering and error correction. A nonparametric unseen species model with Euler transformation was used to estimate a lower bound on total TCR beta diversity. TCRdb itself trimmed the public reads at Q25 with fastp, ran MiXCR and retained productive beta chains. Rows merge per CDR3 protein into single entries with the most common DNA and genes. The V and J calls here are based on TCRdb, not the publication. Here the sample has 750,000 to 950,000 distinct CDR3 sequences; approximately 24% occur a single time. Roughly 3.1% of the sample rests with the top ten.

The germline V gene (reference sequence) provides CDR1 MNHEY and CDR2 SMNVEV. At the junction V is shortened by 6 bases and J by 6 bases; bases outside the gene matches: 12. Inclusive of the bounding cysteine and phenylalanine, the CDR3 is 15 residues long. The retained sequence is limited to the CDR3, 45 bases, with the frame set at the first base. As to this clonotype: Its specific antigen is unknown. Within one base of it there is no much larger clone, and no base qualities were kept.

The roughly 39 donors, aged about 6 to 100 years, were systemically healthy Caucasian individuals from Russia. Each donor gave about 9.2 milliliters of peripheral blood, drawn into EDTA-treated Vacutainer tubes. Ficoll-Paque density-gradient centrifugation was used to isolate PBMCs, with at least 6.5 million obtained per sample. Total RNA, at least 6 micrograms per sample, was extracted from PBMCs with Trizol reagent. For every donor, flow cytometry on a PBMC aliquot measured the percentage of naive CD45RAhigh/CD27high T cells. This sample was shared with a second study, whose subject was T cells of mothers and their children. The second study also describes: The donors were nine systemically healthy Caucasian individuals, made up of three mothers and their six children. cDNA synthesis consumed the entire amount of extracted RNA, loaded at around 1.5 ug RNA in each 15 ul reaction. In the second PCR, the M1S primer introduced both the sample barcodes and 2-4 random nucleotides. Over 8.5 million TCR beta CDR3 reads were obtained for each mother, and approximately 2.9 million reads were obtained for each child. TCR recombination output is similarly shaped by thymic selection in related and unrelated pairs, with a minor effect exerted by inherited differences. Related mother-child pairs always showed normalized repertoire overlap that was slightly higher than in unrelated mother-child pairs, though the difference was never significant. Persistent microchimeric T cell clones were not detected, at a sensitivity of 95 to 100 clones per million clonotypes. In the study, deep NGS was used to compare the TCR beta repertoires of mothers and children, and features distinguishing related mother-child pairs from unrelated individuals were sought. Mothers averaged about 37 +/- 4 years of age and children averaged around 11 +/- 4 years. After adapter ligation was performed with NEBNext reagents, the libraries were sequenced on an Illumina HiSeq 2000 with 100+100 nt paired-end reads. Mother and child libraries were prepared a month apart and sequenced in separate runs to prevent cross-contamination. For each donor, between about 450,000 and 2,300,000 distinct TCR beta clonotypes were identified. Naive TCR beta clonotypes were estimated from low-frequency clonotypes matched to each donor's FACS-determined naive share, without sorting.

The TCR sequence derives from a boy under 18 in good health. The sequence is built from TRBV27 and TRBJ1-2, with 8 bases in between that match TRBD1. The specimen was blood. In nucleotide form, the sequence is TGTGCCAGCAGACTCAATTTGGGACAGGCGGATGGCTACACCTTC. Translated, it reads CASRLNLGQADGYTF.